These 24 T cell receptor beta chains were sequenced from one sample in a study of cytomegalovirus exposure and HLA in healthy donors (dated by TCRdb to about 2017). Libraries came from the immunoSEQ multiplex PCR assay. For the multiplex PCR, a mixture combining 60 forward primers for TCR Vbeta segments and 13 reverse primers for TCR Jbeta segments was used. The source is immuneACCESS, and TCRdb retained only in-frame sequences with V and J called. Part of the clones is not carried over; for the studies checked, unresolved V genes explain less than half of this, and the remainder is unexplained. Here the sample has about 140,000 clones; about four fifths occur a single time. The ten largest clones add up to roughly 3.4% of the sample. Sequenced sample: PBMCs. The receptors were gathered from a man aged 18-30 years in good health and CMV-seropositive.

The gene calls are TRBV7-8 and TRBJ2-3; 7 positions agree with TRBD1. This CDR3 comprises 14 residues. Looked up from germline, CDR1 is SGHVS and CDR2 is FQNEAQ. V trimming: 3 bases; J trimming: 0 bases; junction bases outside the gene matches: 0. The DNA for the CDR3 is TGTGCCAGCAGCTTGGGACAGAGCACAGATACGCAGTATTTT. Translated: CASSLGQSTDTQYF.

This chain joins TRBV5-1 and TRBJ2-3; 10 positions match TRBD1. Germline V lookup: CDR1 SGHRS, CDR2 YFSETQ. This CDR3 has 14 amino acids. V trimming: 2 bases; J trimming: 4 bases; junction bases outside the gene matches: 1. For the CDR3, the DNA is TGCGCCAGCAGCTTAGGACAGGGGGCAGATACGCAGTATTTT. This encodes CASSLGQGADTQYF.

The V and J genes are TRBV13 and TRBJ2-7; 10 bases are a match to TRBD2. Losses at the gene ends were 1 base for V and 3 bases for J; bases not matched to a gene: 0. CDR1 and CDR2 (germline): PRHDT, FYEKMQ (reference sequence). The CDR3 has 14 amino acids. In DNA, the CDR3 is TGTGCCAGCAGCTTAGCTAGCGGGAGCTACGAGCAGTACTTC. Translation gives CASSLASGSYEQYF.

This clone has only a few counts. The CDR3 region has the DNA TGTGCCAGCAGCTTAGCATCAACAGAAGCTTTCTTT. Translated, it gives CASSLASTEAFF. V and J are TRBV7-9 and TRBJ1-1; no reliable D call. The V gene's germline CDR1 is SEHNR and CDR2 FQNEAQ (reference sequence). This CDR3 comprises 12 residues. The V and J ends lost 0 bases and 8 bases respectively, with 7 bases between them.

This chain joins TRBV30 and TRBJ1-3; TRBD1 agrees at 8 bases. Germline V gene lookup returns CDR1 GTSNPN and CDR2 SVGIG (reference sequence). V trimming: 2 bases; J trimming: 9 bases; junction bases outside the gene matches: 9. This CDR3 contains 14 residues. The chain's CDR3 is CAWSPGQGVSTIYF. CDR3 bases: TGTGCCTGGAGTCCAGGACAGGGAGTAAGCACCATATATTTT.

The rearrangement joins TRBV2 to TRBJ1-5; TRBD1 matches at 7 bases. CDR3 length: 17 residues. J lost 1 base, V lost 6 bases, and 12 bases had no gene match. Germline CDR1 and CDR2: SNHLY and FYNNEI. The CDR3: CASRGGRSQGSNQPQHF. The CDR3 bases are TGTGCCAGCAGAGGAGGTCGGTCACAGGGGAGCAATCAGCCCCAGCATTTT.

The rearrangement links TRBV13 to TRBJ1-5; TRBD1 agrees at 8 bases. Germline V gene data show CDR1 as PRHDT and CDR2 as FYEKMQ (reference sequence). The ends lost 4 bases at V and 3 bases at J; junction bases unmatched: 2. This CDR3 is 14 amino acids long. The CDR3 DNA reads TGTGCCAGCAGCTCGGGACAGGTCAATCAGCCCCAGCATTTT. As protein: CASSSGQVNQPQHF.

This chain joins TRBV4-1 and TRBJ1-1; 7 nucleotides align to TRBD1. The CDR3 runs 16 residues. Germline lookup yields CDR1 MGHRA and CDR2 YSYEKL. V shed 1 base, J shed 4 bases, and the junction held 9 bases outside the gene matches. CDR3 nucleotides: TGCGCCAGCAGCCAAGGGACAGGCCTTTTCTCCACTGAAGCTTTCTTT. Encoded protein: CASSQGTGLFSTEAFF.

The rearrangement joins TRBV19 to TRBJ1-1; D remains unclear. V dropped 4 bases and J dropped 0 bases, with 9 bases sitting between them. This CDR3 is 14 amino acids long. Germline V gene data show CDR1 as LNHDA and CDR2 as SQIVND (reference sequence). The CDR3 protein is CASSSGYLNTEAFF. The CDR3, as DNA: TGTGCCAGTAGTAGCGGATATTTGAACACTGAAGCTTTCTTT.

On this clone itself: This sample also contains other DNA sequences that code for the same CDR3. V is TRBV5-1 and J is TRBJ2-4; TRBD1 might be the D (6 bases). Trimming took 5 bases from V and 4 from J, leaving 10 bases between them. The CDR3 loop spans 13 amino acids. Germline V CDR1 and CDR2: SGHRS, YFSETQ. The CDR3 here is CASRPGTKNIQYF. CDR3 DNA: TGCGCCAGCAGACCCGGGACAAAAAACATTCAGTACTTC.

The rearrangement links TRBV28 to TRBJ2-5, with D perhaps TRBD1 (5 bases). From germline, CDR1 is MDHEN and CDR2 SYDVKM. Trimming pared 5 bases from V and 1 base from J, leaving 17 bases between. This CDR3 has 16 amino acids. The CDR3 region has the DNA TGTGCCAGCAGTCCTAACGACAACAGGTTCCAAGAGACCCAGTACTTC. It is translated as CASSPNDNRFQETQYF.

A few counts support this clone. V usage is TRBV2 and J usage is TRBJ1-4; the match to TRBD1 covers 7 bases. Germline assignment: CDR1 SNHLY and CDR2 FYNNEI. The junction had 7 bases not matched to a gene; V was cut back by 4 bases and J by 8 bases. The CDR3 is 14 amino acids. The CDR3 sequence is CASSGRQGEEKLFF. The DNA for the CDR3 is TGTGCCAGCAGTGGAAGACAGGGTGAGGAAAAACTGTTTTTT.

For the CDR3, the DNA is TGTGCCAGCAGTGAAGTCAGAGGAGGCTACTTC. Residues: CASSEVRGGYF. The chain couples TRBV2 to TRBJ2-4, with D possibly being TRBD2 (5 bases). V lost 1 base and J 16 bases, leaving 11 bases between the germline ends. Germline CDR1 reads SNHLY; CDR2 reads FYNNEI. The CDR3 totals 11 residues. Full variable domain (outside the CDR3, taken from reference TRBV2 and TRBJ2-4): EPEVTQTPSHQVTQMGQEVILRCVPISNHLYFYWYRQILGQKVEFLVSFYNNEISEKSEIFDDQFSVERPDGSNFTLKIRSTKLEDSAMYFCASSEVRGGYFGAGTRLSVL.

This clone was recorded once. The chain couples TRBV28 to TRBJ2-5, with 7 bases fitting TRBD1. The DNA matches TRBJ2-7 better at its end, which makes the J call doubtful. CDR3 length: 14 amino acids. The germline CDR1 and CDR2 sequences are MDHEN and SYDVKM. This CDR3 is CASSLMDRSYEQYF. The CDR3 DNA reads TGTGCCAGCAGTTTAATGGACAGGAGCTACGAGCAGTACTTC.

In nucleotides, the CDR3 is TGTGCCTGTGGAGCCGGGGAGCTGTTTTTT. Translation: CACGAGELFF. V usage is TRBV30 and J usage is TRBJ2-2; D ambiguous. This CDR3 contains 10 residues. Germline V gene lookup returns CDR1 GTSNPN and CDR2 SVGIG (reference sequence). Trimming stripped 6 bases from V and 6 bases from J, with 5 bases between.

The rearrangement links TRBV5-1 to TRBJ1-1; perhaps TRBD1 as D (6 bases). CDR1 is SGHRS, CDR2 YFSETQ, per germline. The CDR3 runs to 14 residues. The V and J ends lost 2 bases and 6 bases respectively, with 14 bases between them. The CDR3 loop reads CASSFVTGISEAFF. CDR3 in DNA: TGCGCCAGCAGCTTCGTAACAGGGATTTCTGAAGCTTTCTTT.

V gene TRBV6-1 combines with J gene TRBJ1-4; TRBD1 might be the D (5 bases). Germline lookup yields CDR1 MNHNS and CDR2 SASEGT. The V and J ends lost 4 bases and 4 bases respectively, with 7 bases between them. The CDR3 is made up of 13 amino acids. CDR3 bases: TGTGCCAGCAGTGGACAGAATAATGAAAAACTGTTTTTT. It codes for CASSGQNNEKLFF.

This clone was counted a few times. The J gene is TRBJ2-3, the V gene TRBV2; TRBD2 is a possible D gene (6 bases). V was clipped by 2 bases and J by 10 bases, with 10 bases between them. The CDR3 is 12 residues long. Per germline, CDR1 SNHLY and CDR2 FYNNEI. CDR3 amino acids: CASSEWASAQYF. DNA for the CDR3: TGTGCCAGCAGTGAATGGGCTAGCGCGCAGTATTTT. Full variable domain (missing parts from reference TRBV2 and TRBJ2-3): EPEVTQTPSHQVTQMGQEVILRCVPISNHLYFYWYRQILGQKVEFLVSFYNNEISEKSEIFDDQFSVERPDGSNFTLKIRSTKLEDSAMYFCASSEWASAQYFGPGTRLTVL.

This chain uses TRBV15 with TRBJ2-7; tentative D call: TRBD2 (6 bases). The CDR3 spans 13 residues. Trimming took off 5 bases at V and 2 bases at J, with 10 bases between the two ends. Germline V gives CDR1 LNHNV, CDR2 YYDKDF (reference sequence). In nucleotides, the CDR3 is TGTGCCACCAGCGCGGGGACGGCCTACGAGCAGTACTTC. Amino acid sequence: CATSAGTAYEQYF.

V usage is TRBV5-1 and J usage is TRBJ2-7; 8 nucleotides align to TRBD2. J lost 3 bases, V lost 1 base, and 9 bases had no gene match. The CDR3 spans 16 residues. The V gene's germline CDR1 is SGHRS and CDR2 YFSETQ. The CDR3 nucleotides are TGCGCCAGCAGCTTGTCCACAAGGCGGGGGGTCTACGAGCAGTACTTC. This codes for CASSLSTRRGVYEQYF. The variable domain in full, completed from reference TRBV5-1 and TRBJ2-7, reads KAGVTQTPRYLIKTRGQQVTLSCSPISGHRSVSWYQQTPGQGLQFLFEYFSETQRNKGNFPGRFSGRQFSNSRSEMNVSTLELGDSALYLCASSLSTRRGVYEQYFGPGTRLTVT.

This clone was seen only a few times. The chain recombines TRBV28 with TRBJ1-2, with a possible D match to TRBD1 (5 bases). The V end lost 1 base, the J end lost 6 bases, and 9 bases lay between the germline ends. The CDR3 spans 13 residues. Germline V gene lookup returns CDR1 MDHEN and CDR2 SYDVKM. The CDR3 is CASSLFAGNGYTF. The CDR3 bases are TGTGCCAGCAGTTTATTCGCAGGGAATGGCTACACCTTC.

The chain employs TRBV28 and TRBJ1-2; TRBD1 matches 8 bases. This CDR3 has 14 amino acids. Germline V lookup: CDR1 MDHEN, CDR2 SYDVKM. V gave up 4 bases and J gave up 13 bases; unmatched junction bases: 14. The CDR3 loop is CASSSLTGTGVVTF. CDR3 nucleotide sequence: TGTGCCAGCAGTTCCCTTACCGGGACAGGAGTGGTCACCTTC.

The CDR3 protein is CASSQWPDEGMGGYTF. CDR3 DNA sequence: TGCGCCAGCAGCCAATGGCCCGATGAGGGAATGGGAGGCTACACCTTC. This chain links TRBV5-1 with TRBJ1-2; D gene ambiguous. V lost 4 bases and J 8 bases, leaving 24 bases between the germline ends. Germline assignment: CDR1 SGHRS and CDR2 YFSETQ. The CDR3 length is 16 residues.

The chain uses TRBV23-1 and TRBJ2-5, with a possible D match to TRBD1 (6 bases). TRBV23-1 is identified as an open reading frame with a role that is uncertain. V was cut by 4 bases and J by 1 base, with 16 bases left in between. The CDR3 has 16 residues. The CDR3 is CASSRNQGQPQETQYF. The CDR3 nucleotides read TGCGCCAGCAGTCGGAATCAAGGACAGCCCCAAGAGACCCAGTACTTC.